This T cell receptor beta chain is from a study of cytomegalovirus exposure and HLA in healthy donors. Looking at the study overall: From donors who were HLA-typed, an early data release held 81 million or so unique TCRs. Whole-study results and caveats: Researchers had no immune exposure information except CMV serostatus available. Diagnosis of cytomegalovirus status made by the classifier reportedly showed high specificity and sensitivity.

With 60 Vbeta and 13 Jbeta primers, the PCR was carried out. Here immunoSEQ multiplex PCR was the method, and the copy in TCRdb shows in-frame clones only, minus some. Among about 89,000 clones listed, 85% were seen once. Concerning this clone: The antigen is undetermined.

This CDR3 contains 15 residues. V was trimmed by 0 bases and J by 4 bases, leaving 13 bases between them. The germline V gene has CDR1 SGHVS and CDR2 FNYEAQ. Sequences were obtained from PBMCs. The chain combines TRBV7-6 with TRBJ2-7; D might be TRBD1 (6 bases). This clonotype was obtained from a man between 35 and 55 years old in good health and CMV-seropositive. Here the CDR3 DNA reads TGTGCCAGCAGCTTAGCGCCCGGGACAAATTACGAGCAGTACTTC. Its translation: CASSLAPGTNYEQYF.